This T cell receptor beta chain was found in a study of T cells after yellow fever vaccination. Turning to the study itself: Fractions of limited cellularity were prepared by means of SMART-Seq v4 Ultra Low Input.

TCRdb reprocessed the 5' RACE reads via MiXCR and lists one record per CDR3 protein. Here the sample spans about 110,000 distinct CDR3 sequences, approximately 8.4% being singletons. Deletions cut 5 bases from V and 1 base from J, with 25 bases between. Germline CDR1 LGHDT, CDR2 YNNKEL (reference sequence). This CDR3 region has 19 residues. Sequencing used CD8+ T cells sorted from PBMCs, obtained 45 days after the yellow fever booster vaccination. This chain uses TRBV3-1 with TRBJ2-3; D uncertain. This TCR came from a young man who received the YFV17D yellow fever vaccine. CDR3 protein: CASSESIEPPPLGTDTQYF. The CDR3 coding sequence is TGTGCCAGCAGCGAATCGATTGAACCACCTCCCTTGGGCACAGATACGCAGTATTTT.